This T cell receptor beta chain was documented in a study of blood T cell repertoires in COVID-19. Trimming took 6 bases from V and 1 from J, leaving 11 bases between them. This CDR3 has 14 amino acids. The germline V gene encodes CDR1 MNHEY and CDR2 SMNVEV (reference sequence). The method was immunoSEQ multiplex PCR; TCRdb's version includes in-frame clones alone and lacks a portion of them. The sample lists around 300,000 clones, 85% to 90% occurring once. The rearrangement uses TRBV27 and TRBJ2-3; a weak D match, TRBD2 (6 bases). Sequenced sample: PBMCs or T cells enriched from blood (not recorded which). The receptor was derived from a woman between 18 and 29 years old who had recovered from COVID-19. The CDR3 region is CASRGGGGTDTQYF. The CDR3 bases are TGTGCCAGCAGGGGGGGTGGGGGCACAGATACGCAGTATTTT.